The 18 T cell receptor beta chains below come from one sample, sequenced in a study of T cell responses to AZD1222 COVID-19 vaccine. Some clones are missing from TCRdb's copy, which holds only in-frame ones; the method was immunoSEQ multiplex PCR. The sample includes about 81,000 clones, around 90% of them seen just once. The sequenced sample was peripheral blood, obtained 28 days after the second AZD1222 dose. The receptors shown here come from an adult who received the AZD1222 COVID-19 vaccine.

V usage is TRBV7-9 and J usage is TRBJ1-2; D is possibly TRBD1 (5 bases). With 1 base removed from V and 0 bases from J, the gap between germline ends came to 6 bases. The germline V gene has CDR1 SEHNR and CDR2 FQNEAQ (reference sequence). The CDR3 is 14 amino acids. CDR3 DNA sequence: TGTGCCAGCAGCTTAGTAGGGGCTAACTATGGCTACACCTTC. Its protein product is CASSLVGANYGYTF.

This rearrangement joins TRBV27 to TRBJ2-7; D might be TRBD1 or TRBD2, each matching 5 bases. This CDR3 region has 12 residues. Germline values: CDR1 MNHEY, CDR2 SMNVEV (reference sequence). Trimming took off 9 bases at V and 4 bases at J, with 13 bases between the two ends. CDR3 nucleotides: TGTGCCAGTAGGGACCAGTATTACGAGCAGTACTTC. This encodes CASRDQYYEQYF.

The V and J genes are TRBV14 and TRBJ2-7; the match to TRBD1 covers 9 bases. Trimming at V came to 4 bases and at J to 1 base, leaving 2 bases not matched to a gene. The length of the CDR3 is 14 residues. Germline CDR1 reads SGHDN; CDR2 reads FVKESK. The CDR3 coding sequence is TGTGCCAGCAGCCGCGGGACAGGGTCCTACGAGCAGTACTTC. This codes for CASSRGTGSYEQYF.

The CDR3 nucleotides read TGCGCCAGCAGCTTGGCCGGACAGGGGGAGACCCAGTACTTC. Its protein is CASSLAGQGETQYF. The chain links TRBV5-1 to TRBJ2-5, with TRBD1 matching over 9 bases. The CDR3 loop spans 14 amino acids. Germline V gene data show CDR1 as SGHRS and CDR2 as YFSETQ. Trimming removed 0 bases from V and 5 bases from J; junction bases left unmatched: 2.

The chain joins TRBV2 to TRBJ2-2; 9 bases are a match to TRBD1. CDR3 size: 15 residues. CDR1 SNHLY and CDR2 FYNNEI come from the germline V gene. With 4 bases clipped from V and 5 bases from J, the junction kept 5 bases outside the gene matches. The CDR3 is CASSGDRALTGELFF. The CDR3 DNA reads as TGTGCCAGCAGTGGGGACAGGGCCCTGACCGGGGAGCTGTTTTTT.

This sequence joins TRBV30 and TRBJ1-5; D unresolved. V shed 5 bases and J shed 5 bases, with 13 bases lying between them. CDR3 size: 13 residues. The germline V gene has CDR1 GTSNPN and CDR2 SVGIG (reference sequence). CDR3 bases: TGTGCCTGGGGCCGAGGGCTAGATCAGCCCCAGCATTTT. It encodes CAWGRGLDQPQHF.

The chain couples TRBV19 to TRBJ1-3; D remains unclear. The germline V and J ends were trimmed by 11 bases and 4 bases, with 21 bases remaining between them. CDR1 is LNHDA and CDR2 is SQIVND in the germline V gene (reference sequence). The CDR3 sequence is 15 residues long. This chain's CDR3 is CAGSAGWGLGNTIYF. The CDR3 DNA is TGTGCCGGATCGGCGGGTTGGGGATTAGGAAACACCATATATTTT.

The chain combines TRBV28 with TRBJ2-3; D possibly corresponds to TRBD1 (6 bases). The germline gives CDR1 MDHEN, CDR2 SYDVKM. The V end was cut by 5 bases, the J end by 11 bases, with 11 bases between. This CDR3 is built from 11 residues. This chain's CDR3 is CASSLATGQYF. CDR3 in DNA: TGTGCCAGCAGTCTCGCGACAGGGCAGTATTTT.

This sequence joins TRBV10-3 and TRBJ1-2, with D perhaps TRBD1 (5 bases). This CDR3 has 13 residues. The V gene's germline CDR1 is ENHRY and CDR2 SYGVKD. V lost 3 bases, J lost 7 bases, and 12 bases lay in between. CDR3 residues: CAISELGTRGYTF. CDR3 in DNA: TGTGCCATCAGTGAACTCGGGACTCGTGGCTACACCTTC.

This rearrangement joins TRBV12-5 to TRBJ1-1, with 11 bases matching TRBD1. The CDR3 has 13 residues. J lost 8 bases, V lost 4 bases, and 3 bases had no gene match. Per the germline V gene, CDR1 is LGHNT and CDR2 is FRNRAP. CDR3 loop: CASGWDRGTEAFF. CDR3 sequence (DNA): TGTGCTAGTGGTTGGGACAGGGGGACCGAAGCTTTCTTT.

The chain employs TRBV6-5 and TRBJ1-5; D perhaps matches TRBD1 (5 bases). CDR1 MNHEY and CDR2 SVGAGI come from the germline V gene. The CDR3 is 16 residues long. The V gene lost 0 bases and the J gene lost 5 bases, with 14 bases spanning the gap. This chain's CDR3 is CASSYSVQGPDQPQHF. In DNA form, the CDR3 reads TGTGCCAGCAGTTACTCGGTGCAGGGCCCCGATCAGCCCCAGCATTTT.

The V gene is TRBV5-4, the J gene TRBJ1-1; tentatively, D is TRBD1 (5 bases). The germline gives CDR1 SGHNT, CDR2 YYREEE (reference sequence). V lost 3 bases to trimming and J lost 0 bases, with 15 bases between them. The length of the CDR3 is 16 residues. CDR3 coding DNA: TGTGCCAGCAGCTCCGCGAAGGGGATCGTGAACACTGAAGCTTTCTTT. As protein: CASSSAKGIVNTEAFF.

The chain uses TRBV7-2 and TRBJ1-3, with D perhaps matching TRBD1 (6 bases). CDR3 length equals 16 residues. V was clipped by 4 bases and J by 2 bases, with 15 bases between them. Germline CDR1 SGHTA, CDR2 FQGNSA. Here the CDR3 reads CASSSGTLSAGNTIYF. The CDR3 nucleotides are TGTGCCAGCAGCTCTGGGACATTGAGTGCTGGAAACACCATATATTTT.

This clone has just one count. The chain has TRBV7-3 and TRBJ2-2; D is unclear. The V and J ends lost 2 bases and 1 base respectively, with 5 bases between them. The CDR3 sequence is 14 residues long. Germline V gene data show CDR1 as SGHTA and CDR2 as FQGTGA. This CDR3 reads CASSLAQNTGELFF. The CDR3 DNA follows: TGTGCCAGCAGCTTAGCGCAGAACACCGGGGAGCTGTTTTTT.

The rearrangement uses TRBV7-9 and TRBJ2-7; TRBD2 matches 8 bases. With V trimmed by 4 bases and J by 2 bases, 4 bases remained unmatched. This CDR3 is built from 14 residues. The germline gives CDR1 SEHNR, CDR2 FQNEAQ (reference sequence). CDR3 DNA sequence: TGTGCCAGCAGCTCCGGGACTAGGCCCTACGAGCAGTACTTC. This sequence encodes CASSSGTRPYEQYF.

This chain joins TRBV18 and TRBJ2-2, with 9 bases lining up with TRBD1. The CDR3 has 15 amino acids. The J segment lost 4 bases and the V segment lost 3 bases, leaving 3 bases of the junction unmatched. Germline V gene data show CDR1 as KGHSH and CDR2 as LQKENI. CDR3 DNA: TGTGCCAGCTCACCCCTACAGGGGGCCACCGGGGAGCTGTTTTTT. Translation gives CASSPLQGATGELFF.

This chain links TRBV19 with TRBJ2-1, with TRBD2 as a possible D gene (6 bases). The germline V and J ends were trimmed by 7 bases and 9 bases, with 16 bases remaining between them. The CDR3 length is 13 residues. Germline values: CDR1 LNHDA, CDR2 SQIVND (reference sequence). The CDR3 DNA reads as TGTGCCAGTACCTGGCGGGAAAGGGGTGAGCAGTTCTTC. Translation: CASTWRERGEQFF.

This chain links TRBV5-1 with TRBJ1-2, with D tentatively TRBD1 (6 bases). The CDR3 is 14 amino acids. CDR1 SGHRS and CDR2 YFSETQ come from the germline V gene. V was cut by 4 bases and J by 2 bases, with 12 bases left in between. CDR3 DNA: TGCGCCAGCAGCCACCGGGACACAAACTATGGCTACACCTTC. This translates into CASSHRDTNYGYTF.